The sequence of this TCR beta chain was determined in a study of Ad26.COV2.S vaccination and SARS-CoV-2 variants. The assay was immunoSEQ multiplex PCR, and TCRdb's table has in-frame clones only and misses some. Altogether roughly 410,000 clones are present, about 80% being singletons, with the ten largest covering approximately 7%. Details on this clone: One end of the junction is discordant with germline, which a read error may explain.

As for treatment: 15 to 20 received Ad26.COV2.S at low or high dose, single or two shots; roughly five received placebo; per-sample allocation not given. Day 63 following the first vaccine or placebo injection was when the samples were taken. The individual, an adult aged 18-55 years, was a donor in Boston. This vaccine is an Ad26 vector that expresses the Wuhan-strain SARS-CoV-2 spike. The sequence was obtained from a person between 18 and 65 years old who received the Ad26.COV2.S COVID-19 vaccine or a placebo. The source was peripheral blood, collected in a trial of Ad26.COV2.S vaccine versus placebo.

Written as DNA, the CDR3 is TGCAGTGCTAGAGAGCCCGGGTTGTTC. This codes for CSAREPGLF. The V and J genes are TRBV20-1 and TRBJ1-2; D not resolved. The CDR3 is made up of 9 amino acids. From germline, CDR1 is DFQATT and CDR2 SNEGSKA (reference sequence).